This entry is about one TCR beta chain. Its antigen remains unidentified. Trimming removed 0 bases at V and 5 bases at J, with 5 bases between. The CDR3 consists of 13 residues. Germline assignment: CDR1 SGHRS and CDR2 YFSETQ. This table comes from immunoSEQ multiplex PCR, and its TCRdb copy is limited to in-frame clones, with some not included. Found here are some 160,000 clones, roughly 92% of them singletons; the top ten hold over 1.5%. The data belong to a study of T cell responses to AZD1222 COVID-19 vaccine. Study-level points and caveats: CD4 TCRs associated with vaccination spanned spike, dominating at 160-218 and 743-854. Targets within unmutated variant regions were reportedly found for nearly half of spike-specific TCRs. Elevations in Spike-specific TCR breadth and depth followed administration of two AZD1222 doses.

The J gene is TRBJ2-2, the V gene TRBV5-1; no clear D gene. This TCR was sampled from an adult in good health. The source material was peripheral blood, sampled on day 0 of AZD1222 vaccination. The CDR3 region is CASSLGETGELFF. Here the CDR3 DNA reads TGCGCCAGCAGCTTGGGGGAAACCGGGGAGCTGTTTTTT. The full variable domain, rest sourced from reference TRBV5-1 and TRBJ2-2, is KAGVTQTPRYLIKTRGQQVTLSCSPISGHRSVSWYQQTPGQGLQFLFEYFSETQRNKGNFPGRFSGRQFSNSRSEMNVSTLELGDSALYLCASSLGETGELFFGEGSRLTVL.